One sample yielded the 2 T cell receptor beta chains listed below, sequenced in a study of regulatory T cells in long-lasting Graves disease (dated by TCRdb to the early 2020s). The library was prepared using multiplex PCR. The listed sequencing device is Illumina HiSeq 4000. To build TCR beta libraries, CDR3 regions were amplified by Arm-PCR using iRepertoire HTBI primers. Using fastp trimming at Q25 and MiXCR clonotype assembly, TCRdb reanalyzed the public sequencing data and kept in-frame beta chains. All rows with the same CDR3 protein become a single entry with the most common DNA and genes. This sample holds a few hundred thousand distinct CDR3 sequences; 21% were observed only once. Approximately 15% of the sample belongs to the ten largest clones. What the time point label conveys for this sample: persistent/refractory GD, antithyroid drugs over 5 years with positive TRAb. For both TCR sequencing and RNA sequencing, RNA was extracted from PBMCs using TRIzol.

This material consisted of peripheral blood mononuclear cells (PBMCs), taken when the disease was refractory, from a patient treated with antithyroid drugs. Source of these receptors: a female donor with Graves disease.

Turning to this clonotype: A junction boundary mismatches the germline segment, possibly from a read error. The chain recombines TRBV20-1 with TRBJ2-5; 13 nucleotides line up with TRBD2. Judging by the DNA end, TRBJ2-1 fits better; the J call may be wrong. CDR1 DFQATT and CDR2 SNEGSKA come from the germline V gene (reference sequence). This CDR3 contains 14 residues. CDR3 DNA sequence: TGCAGTGCTAGGGGACTAGCGGGATACAGTGAGCAGTTCTTC. It specifies CSARGLAGYSEQFF.

This clonotype was seen a few times. The chain links TRBV20-1 to TRBJ2-7; D is undetermined. Germline V gene sequence: CDR1 DFQATT, CDR2 SNEGSKA (reference sequence). The CDR3 has 12 residues. Written as DNA, the CDR3 is TGCAGCTGTTCGCAGGCTCAAGGGGAGCAGTACTTC. It specifies CSCSQAQGEQYF.